Sequencing of this T cell receptor beta chain was carried out in a study of cytomegalovirus exposure and HLA in healthy donors. PCR amplification relied on 60 Vbeta primers (plus 13 Jbeta primers). Data came from immunoSEQ multiplex PCR; TCRdb stores just in-frame clones and leaves some out. The data hold approximately 130,000 clones, with about 82% observed a single time. The CDR3 is 13 residues long. The J segment lost 5 bases and the V segment lost 6 bases, leaving 3 bases of the junction unmatched. The germline CDR1 and CDR2 sequences are MNHEY and SMNVEV (reference sequence). The genes are TRBV27 and TRBJ2-3; 9 bases agree with TRBD1. This receptor was identified in a boy between 10 and 17 years old in good health and CMV-seronegative. The sequenced sample was PBMCs. The DNA for the CDR3 is TGTGCCAGCAGGGACAGGGGAAGAGATACGCAGTATTTT. It encodes CASRDRGRDTQYF.